Given below is one T cell receptor (beta chain) in context. Its antigen is not known. The protocol was immunoSEQ multiplex PCR, while the TCRdb copy is restricted to in-frame clones and leaves out a portion. The repertoire holds 150,000 or so clones, with 91% as singletons. The sample belongs to a study of T cell responses to AZD1222 COVID-19 vaccine. The CDR3 covers 12 residues. Looked up from germline, CDR1 is SGHDN and CDR2 is FVKESK. The V and J ends lost 0 bases and 6 bases respectively, with 6 bases between them. Pooled in the analysis were second doses at about 4 or about 12 weeks. Study observations and caveats: Donors in the cohort were predominantly white British and more often female, and clonal diversity was possibly underestimated.

The receptor comes from an adult who received the AZD1222 COVID-19 vaccine. The V call is TRBV14, the J call TRBJ2-7, with D unresolved. The sample was peripheral blood, taken 28 days after the second AZD1222 dose. CDR3 residues: CASSQEYREQYF. In nucleotides, the CDR3 is TGTGCCAGCAGCCAAGAGTACCGCGAGCAGTACTTC. The full variable domain, with the rest looked up from reference TRBV14 and TRBJ2-7, is EAGVTQFPSHSVIEKGQTVTLRCDPISGHDNLYWYRRVMGKEIKFLLHFVKESKQDESGMPNNRFLAERTGGTYSTLKVQPAELEDSGVYFCASSQEYREQYFGPGTRLTVT.